This entry lists 27 T cell receptor beta chains sequenced from one sample in a study of blood T cell repertoires in COVID-19. The protocol was immunoSEQ multiplex PCR, while the TCRdb copy is restricted to in-frame clones and leaves out a portion. Here the sample spans around 120,000 clones, around three quarters being singletons. Sequencing used peripheral blood. All receptors come from a woman of 80 years or more with acute or convalescent COVID-19.

CDR3 in amino acids: CASSLAGENQPQHF. The CDR3 region has the DNA TGTGCCAGCAGCTTGGCGGGGGAGAATCAGCCCCAGCATTTT. This rearrangement joins TRBV5-5 to TRBJ1-5; D is perhaps TRBD1 (5 bases). This CDR3 is built from 14 residues. Trimming shortened V by 0 bases and J by 4 bases, and 8 bases separated the two germline ends. CDR1 and CDR2 from the germline V gene are SGHKS and YYEKEE (reference sequence). Using reference TRBV5-5 and TRBJ1-5 for the parts outside the CDR3, the full variable domain is DAGVTQSPTHLIKTRGQQVTLRCSPISGHKSVSWYQQVLGQGPQFIFQYYEKEERGRGNFPDRFSARQFPNYSSELNVNALLLGDSALYLCASSLAGENQPQHFGDGTRLSIL.

This chain connects TRBV12-3 or TRBV12-4 to TRBJ1-1; D gene unclear. The CDR3 is made up of 13 amino acids. V was clipped by 5 bases and J by 7 bases, with 14 bases between them. The CDR3 protein is CASSGGRGLEAFF. The DNA of the CDR3 is TGTGCCAGCAGTGGCGGGCGAGGGCTTGAAGCTTTCTTT.

Only one count was recorded for this clone. The chain combines TRBV6-5 with TRBJ2-5; D perhaps matches TRBD1 (5 bases). CDR1 is MNHEY, CDR2 SVGAGI, per germline. The ends were cut back, 6 bases at V and 1 base at J, with 12 bases in the middle. CDR3 size: 14 residues. The CDR3 region is CASSLGQPQETQYF. The CDR3 nucleotides are TGTGCCAGCAGCCTGGGGCAGCCCCAAGAGACCCAGTACTTC.

With respect to this clone: A much larger clonotype is one base distant, so this may be a read error. J is TRBJ1-4 and V is TRBV27, with 10 bases matching TRBD1. This CDR3 has 15 residues. J gave up 5 bases and V 6 bases, and 6 bases lay outside the gene matches. Germline-derived CDR1 and CDR2 are MNHEY and SMNVEV (reference sequence). CDR3 DNA sequence: TGTGCCAGCAGACAACCGGGACAGGGGAATGAAAAACTGTTTTTT. Protein: CASRQPGQGNEKLFF.

The V and J genes are TRBV24-1 and TRBJ2-3, with a possible D match to TRBD2 (7 bases). The V gene's germline CDR1 is KGHDR and CDR2 SFDVKD. Trimming stripped 9 bases from V and 2 bases from J, with 14 bases between. This CDR3 spans 14 amino acids. The DNA for the CDR3 is TGTGCCACCTCTCCGGGGGGCCCCACAGATACGCAGTATTTT. Its protein is CATSPGGPTDTQYF.

In DNA, the CDR3 is TGTGCCAGCAGACTAGACGGTTACAATGAGCAGTTCTTC. Translating gives CASRLDGYNEQFF. This rearrangement joins TRBV6-5 to TRBJ2-1; D is perhaps TRBD2 (5 bases). The CDR3 totals 13 residues. Germline loops: CDR1 MNHEY, CDR2 SVGAGI. Trimming pared 6 bases from V and 4 bases from J, leaving 10 bases between.

J is TRBJ2-7 and V is TRBV6-2 or TRBV6-3, with D possibly matching TRBD2 (5 bases). V lost 2 bases to trimming and J lost 7 bases, with 6 bases between them. CDR1 and CDR2 (germline): MNHEY, SVGEGT. This CDR3 comprises 11 residues. CDR3 loop: CASSYEREQYF. CDR3 DNA sequence: TGTGCCAGCAGTTACGAGCGGGAGCAGTACTTC.

CDR3 DNA: TGTGCCAGCAGCGTAGTAGGGGGCGGAAGCGGTACTGAAGCTTTCTTT. It codes for CASSVVGGGSGTEAFF. The genes are TRBV9 and TRBJ1-1, with 7 bases matching TRBD1. Trimming removed 0 bases from V and 5 bases from J; junction bases left unmatched: 10. The CDR3 runs to 16 residues. CDR1 is SGDLS and CDR2 is YYNGEE in the germline V gene.

A note on this clone: One junction end does not reproduce the germline sequence, and a read error may be involved. This rearrangement joins TRBV7-7 to TRBJ2-3; D call uncertain. The CDR3 totals 15 residues. CDR1 is SSHAT and CDR2 is FNYEAQ in the germline V gene (reference sequence). CDR3: CASSQTLARRDTQYF. CDR3 coding DNA: TGTGCTAGCAGCCAGACTCTTGCTCGTAGAGATACGCAGTATTTT.

The chain recombines TRBV12-3 or TRBV12-4 with TRBJ1-4; D might be TRBD1 (6 bases). CDR3 length: 13 residues. V lost 3 bases and J lost 8, with 10 bases in between. The CDR3, as DNA: TGTGCCAGCAGTTTCAGACAGGCGGAAAAACTGTTTTTT. Its translation is CASSFRQAEKLFF.

In this sample, this clone turned up a few times. The rearrangement joins TRBV19 to TRBJ1-1; D is uncertain. This CDR3 has 13 residues. Between the trimmed V and J ends, which lost 5 bases and 1 base, there was a span of 8 bases. The V gene's germline CDR1 is LNHDA and CDR2 SQIVND (reference sequence). The CDR3 DNA is TGTGCCAGTAGTGAGCGGCCGAACACTGAAGCTTTCTTT. It yields the protein CASSERPNTEAFF.

The chain combines TRBV6-5 with TRBJ2-1, with 14 bases lining up with TRBD2. This CDR3 comprises 15 residues. Per germline, CDR1 MNHEY and CDR2 SVGAGI. With 10 bases clipped from V and 6 bases from J, the junction kept 8 bases outside the gene matches. The CDR3 DNA is TGTGCCACCCGACTAGCGGGGGGGCCGGGCAATGAGCAGTTCTTC. Protein product: CATRLAGGPGNEQFF.

This clone was detected only once. CDR3 nucleotide sequence: TGTGCCAGTCGACAGTATATGGCAGGGGGAAATGAAAAACTGTTTTTT. Amino acids: CASRQYMAGGNEKLFF. The chain is built from TRBV19 and TRBJ1-4, with 7 bases lining up with TRBD1. The junction had 14 bases not matched to a gene; V was cut back by 8 bases and J by 5 bases. CDR3 length: 16 residues. Germline V gene data show CDR1 as LNHDA and CDR2 as SQIVND (reference sequence). The whole variable domain, filled in from reference TRBV19 and TRBJ1-4, reads DGGITQSPKYLFRKEGQNVTLSCEQNLNHDAMYWYRQDPGQGLRLIYYSQIVNDFQKGDIAEGYSVSREKKESFPLTVTSAQKNPTAFYLCASRQYMAGGNEKLFFGSGTQLSVL.

This clone is a singleton in its sample. The chain recombines TRBV7-2 with TRBJ1-2; 7 bases are shared with TRBD1. The CDR3 spans 15 residues. V gave up 5 bases and J gave up 8 bases; unmatched junction bases: 14. The germline CDR1 and CDR2 sequences are SGHTA and FQGNSA. The CDR3 protein is CASSPQTGRLGGYTF. The CDR3 DNA sequence: TGTGCCAGCAGCCCCCAGACAGGGAGGCTAGGGGGCTACACCTTC. Complete variable domain (other parts from reference TRBV7-2 and TRBJ1-2): GAGVSQSPSNKVTEKGKDVELRCDPISGHTALYWYRQSLGQGLEFLIYFQGNSAPDKSGLPSDRFSAERTGGSVSTLTIQRTQQEDSAVYLCASSPQTGRLGGYTFGSGTRLTVV.

This clone was seen a single time. The genes are TRBV7-2 and TRBJ2-5, with a weak D call TRBD2 (6 bases). The CDR3 contains 15 residues. V lost 2 bases and J lost 5, with 15 bases in between. The germline gives CDR1 SGHTA, CDR2 FQGNSA. In DNA form, the CDR3 reads TGTGCCAGCAGCTTATTGGGGGGTGCAGGGGAGACCCAGTACTTC. It translates to CASSLLGGAGETQYF.

The chain recombines TRBV19 with TRBJ1-4; 10 bases match TRBD1. The CDR3 is 18 amino acids. From germline, CDR1 is LNHDA and CDR2 SQIVND (reference sequence). Germline trimming cut 3 bases from V and 0 bases from J; bases unmatched to any gene: 7. DNA for the CDR3: TGTGCCAGTAGTATCCGACAGGGGGCTAATCCAACTAATGAAAAACTGTTTTTT. Protein product: CASSIRQGANPTNEKLFF.

This clone has more than one count but fewer than ten. This chain connects TRBV6-5 to TRBJ2-2; 8 nucleotides match TRBD1. Unmatched junction bases numbered 5, after V lost 8 bases and J lost 3 bases. Germline CDR1 and CDR2: MNHEY and SVGAGI. This CDR3 is built from 14 residues. DNA of the CDR3: TGTGCCAGCGGGAACAGGGGGGACACCGGGGAGCTGTTTTTT. Its protein product is CASGNRGDTGELFF.

This clone was counted a few times. The junction differs from germline at one of its ends, possibly a read error. The chain links TRBV10-3 to TRBJ1-5, with 10 bases fitting TRBD1. This CDR3 comprises 15 residues. The germline gives CDR1 ENHRY, CDR2 SYGVKD. The CDR3, as DNA: TGTGCCATCGGTGAGACAGGGGGCTCAGGTCAGCCCCAGCATTTT. It specifies CAIGETGGSGQPQHF.

The J gene is TRBJ1-5, the V gene TRBV3-1 (or the pseudogene TRBV3-2); 8 bases match TRBD1. CDR3 length: 17 amino acids. Per the germline V gene, CDR1 is LGHDT and CDR2 is YNNKEL (reference sequence). J gave up 0 bases and V 1 base, and 5 bases lay outside the gene matches. CDR3 bases: TGTGCCAGCAGCCAAGGACAGGGGTCTAATAGCAATCAGCCCCAGCATTTT. Its translation is CASSQGQGSNSNQPQHF.

This rearrangement joins TRBV6-5 to TRBJ2-1; 9 positions match TRBD1. J was trimmed by 3 bases and V by 6 bases; bases with no gene match: 6. CDR1 is MNHEY and CDR2 is SVGAGI in the germline V gene. The CDR3 extends over 15 amino acids. This chain's CDR3 is CASSLDRGGYNEQFF. Written as DNA, the CDR3 is TGTGCCAGCAGCCTAGACAGGGGGGGCTACAATGAGCAGTTCTTC.

This rearrangement joins TRBV20-1 to TRBJ1-3; TRBD1 matches at 9 bases. The trim removed 6 bases at V and 4 bases at J, leaving 13 bases unmatched. Germline V gives CDR1 DFQATT, CDR2 SNEGSKA (reference sequence). The CDR3 covers 16 residues. The CDR3 region has the DNA TGCAGTGCGAGTCGTCCCGGGACAGGGTTCGGAAACACCATATATTTT. The encoded protein is CSASRPGTGFGNTIYF.

The V call is TRBV6-1, the J call TRBJ1-3; D is undetermined. The germline V gene encodes CDR1 MNHNS and CDR2 SASEGT. V lost 2 bases to trimming and J lost 0 bases, with 5 bases between them. The CDR3 runs 14 residues. CDR3 sequence: CASSETYSGNTIYF. In DNA form, the CDR3 reads TGTGCCAGCAGTGAAACTTACTCTGGAAACACCATATATTTT.

This chain uses TRBV28 with TRBJ2-1, with 9 bases matching TRBD1. Germline values: CDR1 MDHEN, CDR2 SYDVKM. J lost 5 bases, V lost 4 bases, and 6 bases had no gene match. This CDR3 has 15 amino acids. In DNA form, the CDR3 reads TGTGCCAGCAGTTCAACAGGGGGCGGCCACAATGAGCAGTTCTTC. As protein: CASSSTGGGHNEQFF.

This chain links TRBV7-8 with TRBJ2-2; TRBD1 matches at 7 bases. V shed 6 bases, J shed 0 bases, and the junction held 7 bases outside the gene matches. The germline V gene encodes CDR1 SGHVS and CDR2 FQNEAQ. The CDR3 contains 16 residues. Written as DNA, the CDR3 is TGTGCCAGCAGGAACCCGGGACAGTCGAACACCGGGGAGCTGTTTTTT. Amino acids: CASRNPGQSNTGELFF.

The chain is built from TRBV7-2 and TRBJ2-6; 9 bases line up with TRBD2. Looked up from germline, CDR1 is SGHTA and CDR2 is FQGNSA. V lost 2 bases and J lost 3; bases outside the gene matches: 2. This CDR3 has 16 amino acids. The CDR3 DNA is TGTGCCAGCAGCTTACTAGCGGGATATGGGGCCAACGTCCTGACTTTC. Amino acid sequence: CASSLLAGYGANVLTF.

The chain uses TRBV7-2 and TRBJ1-1; D unresolved. Trimming stripped 1 base from V and 2 bases from J, with 8 bases between. CDR1 and CDR2 from the germline V gene are SGHTA and FQGNSA. The CDR3 loop spans 14 amino acids. CDR3 DNA sequence: TGTGCCAGCAGCTTAGTACTAGGCAACACTGAAGCTTTCTTT. Translating it yields CASSLVLGNTEAFF. Full variable domain (missing parts from reference TRBV7-2 and TRBJ1-1): GAGVSQSPSNKVTEKGKDVELRCDPISGHTALYWYRQSLGQGLEFLIYFQGNSAPDKSGLPSDRFSAERTGGSVSTLTIQRTQQEDSAVYLCASSLVLGNTEAFFGQGTRLTVV.

Here the CDR3 DNA reads TGTGCCAGCACCCCCAGGGTCACTGAAGCTTTCTTT. Translating gives CASTPRVTEAFF. The chain is built from TRBV6-5 and TRBJ1-1, with a possible D match to TRBD1 (5 bases). Germline V gives CDR1 MNHEY, CDR2 SVGAGI. Trimming took 7 bases from V and 4 from J, leaving 10 bases between them. The CDR3 is made up of 12 amino acids.